The TCR beta chain described here comes from a study of shared clonotypes between healthy human individuals (dated by TCRdb to 2020 to 2021). Notes on the research overall: The cohort comprised a couple of women and a few men aged 18 to 49 years. For each donor, CD4 naive and CD4 memory were each given three plates, CD8 naive was given two plates, and CD8 memory was given one plate. To estimate repertoire size and how much clonotype sharing occurs between individuals, the study deeply sequenced the blood TCR repertoires of roughly 5 healthy adults. Different laboratories and diverse techniques were used to prepare libraries and sequence TCR repertoires, to increase sequencing depth and limit assay-specific biases. Each donor's leukapheresis produced roughly between roughly 0.85 and 9.5 billion PBMCs. On the study overall, not on this receptor specifically: Naive subsets generally had larger estimated clonotype richness than memory subsets. When a handful of donors were compared, the shared fraction of clonotypes was 5% to 6.5% for naive CD4, around 3.5% for naive CD8, roughly 2.5% for memory CD4, and under 0.5% for memory CD8. Because the study included a small number of donors, the genetic and exposure-history diversity represented was limited. Only blood was sampled, and tissue TCR repertoires likely differ from those in blood. Pairwise subsampling led to the expectation that sequencing depth would affect the degree of clonotype sharing among donors. Compared with non-shared clonotypes, clonotypes shared by all four sorted-subset donors had higher generation probabilities. Rarefaction of sorted-subset datasets indicated incomplete sequencing despite the large sequencing depth.

Using the deep immunoSEQ assay, multiplex PCR amplified TCR CDR3 regions from genomic DNA. Genomic DNA extracted from each cell subset was distributed evenly over all wells of several immunoSEQ 96-well plates, and each plate served as one replicate. For sorted subsets, roughly 200 ng of genomic DNA, equivalent to 30,000 or so T cell genomes, went into each replicate PCR. Purified libraries were measured with a Qubit 3.0 fluorometer, size-checked on a Bioanalyzer 2100, and measured again with the KAPA Library Quantification kit. A separate single-read 150-cycle Illumina NextSeq 550 flow cell was used to sequence each immunoSEQ 96-well plate. Processing in the source paper ran as follows. Because the immunoSEQ output held only junctional sequences and lacked quality scores, the filtering could not match the filtering applied to full-length reads. To assign V/J genes and CDR3, sequences were annotated against IMGT germline references using PyIR, a Python wrapper for IgBLAST v1.9. Reads with weak V/J assignments (E-value above 1e-6), missing CDR3, stop codons, out-of-frame junctions, or ambiguous translated residues were removed. A V3J clonotype was defined by an identical inferred V gene, J gene, and CDR3 amino acid sequence. The percentage overlap between two repertoires was calculated by dividing the number of shared unique clonotypes by the size of the smaller repertoire. Three approaches were used to assess repertoire richness: RTK rarefaction, the Chao1 estimator, and Recon v2.1 estimates of unobserved clonotypes. Generation probabilities were computed with OLGA for all TCRbeta clonotypes obtained by the gDNA method from four donors. In TCRdb, the immuneACCESS table is reduced to in-frame sequences with V and J assigned. These tables do not hold every clone; where another copy was compared, an unresolved V gene accounts for under half, and the others remain unexplained. That table furnishes V, J and clone size, whereas the DNA furnished D and trimming. In all, the sample holds approximately 600,000 clones, and approximately 96% of those were seen once. Jointly, the top ten make up over 0.09% of the sample.

CD8 naive samples were obtained by positive selection for CCR7 among CD45RO-negative cells, yielding a CD45RA+CCR7+ population from which TemRA cells were excluded. Donors were healthy HIV-negative adults with no recently reported acute infections or vaccinations. Only Caucasian adults living in Nashville, Tennessee, USA were represented among the donors. After blood collection by leukapheresis, PBMCs were isolated using Ficoll-Histopaque density gradient centrifugation and then cryopreserved in the vapor phase of liquid nitrogen. Analytical flow cytometry was used to check the purity and quantity of each magnetically sorted T cell population. From each sorted fraction, genomic DNA was isolated and quantified by UV absorbance on a Nanodrop 2000c. The CDR3 runs 14 residues from the cysteine to the phenylalanine. Only the CDR3 region is kept as DNA, spanning 42 bases read in frame from base 1. CDR1 SNHLY and CDR2 FYNNEI were looked up in the germline V gene. Between the V and J ends, shortened by 6 bases and 3 bases respectively, the junction contains 15 bases.

Points on this clone: The target of this receptor is not known. Base qualities are not at hand, and no much larger clone is one base apart.

The sequenced sample was naive CD8+ T cells sorted from blood. What the cell subset or site label conveys for this sample: CD45RA+CCR7+. The TCR sequence derives from a woman under 40 in good health. Here the chain combines TRBV2 and TRBJ2-7; a tentative D call is TRBD1 (6 bases match). For the CDR3, the sequence is CASSPKTGNYEQYF. The DNA reads TGTGCCAGCAGCCCCAAGACAGGAAACTACGAGCAGTACTTC.